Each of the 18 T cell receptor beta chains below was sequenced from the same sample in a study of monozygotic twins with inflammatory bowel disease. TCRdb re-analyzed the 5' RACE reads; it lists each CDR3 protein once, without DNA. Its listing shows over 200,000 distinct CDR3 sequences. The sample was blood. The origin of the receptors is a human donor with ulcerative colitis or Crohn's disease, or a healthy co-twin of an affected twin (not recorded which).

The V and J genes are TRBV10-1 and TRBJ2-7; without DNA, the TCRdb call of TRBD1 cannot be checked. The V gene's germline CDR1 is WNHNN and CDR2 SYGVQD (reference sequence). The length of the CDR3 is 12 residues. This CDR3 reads CASSESQGEQYF.

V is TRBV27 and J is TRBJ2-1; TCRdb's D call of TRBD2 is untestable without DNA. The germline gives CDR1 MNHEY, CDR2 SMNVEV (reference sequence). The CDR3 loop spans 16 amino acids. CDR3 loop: CASSSLSGGAYNEQFF.

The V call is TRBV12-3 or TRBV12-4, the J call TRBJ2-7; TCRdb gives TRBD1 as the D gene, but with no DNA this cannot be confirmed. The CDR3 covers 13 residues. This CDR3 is CASSSGGPYEQYF.

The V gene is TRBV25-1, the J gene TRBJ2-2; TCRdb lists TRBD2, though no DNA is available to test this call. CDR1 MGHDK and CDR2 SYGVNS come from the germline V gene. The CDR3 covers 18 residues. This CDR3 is CASSDLAGQSLRTGELFF.

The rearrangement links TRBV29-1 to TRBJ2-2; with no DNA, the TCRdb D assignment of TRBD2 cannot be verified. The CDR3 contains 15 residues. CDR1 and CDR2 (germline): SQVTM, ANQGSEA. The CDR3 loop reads CSVGGRNANTGELFF.

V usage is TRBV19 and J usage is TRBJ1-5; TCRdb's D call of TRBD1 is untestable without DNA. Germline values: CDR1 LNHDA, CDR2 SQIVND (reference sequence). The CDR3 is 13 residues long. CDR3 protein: CASKGQGQQPQHF.

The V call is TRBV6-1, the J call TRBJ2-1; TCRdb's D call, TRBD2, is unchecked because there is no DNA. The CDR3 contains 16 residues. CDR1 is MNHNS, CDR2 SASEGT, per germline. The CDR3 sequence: CASIQTSGALINEQFF.

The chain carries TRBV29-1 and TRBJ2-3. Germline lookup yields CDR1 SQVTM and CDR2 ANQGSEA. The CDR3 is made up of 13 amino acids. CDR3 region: CSVEVAATDTQYF.

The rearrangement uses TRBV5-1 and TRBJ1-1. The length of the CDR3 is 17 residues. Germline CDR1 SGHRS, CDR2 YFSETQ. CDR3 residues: CASSLSPARDLNTEAFF.

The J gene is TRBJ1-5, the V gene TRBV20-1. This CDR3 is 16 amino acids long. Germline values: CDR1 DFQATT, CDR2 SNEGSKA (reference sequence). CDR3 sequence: CSYGHKGALLHRPQHF.

The CDR3 protein is CASSFGEHYGYTF. The V call is TRBV12-3 or TRBV12-4, the J call TRBJ1-2. This CDR3 spans 13 amino acids.

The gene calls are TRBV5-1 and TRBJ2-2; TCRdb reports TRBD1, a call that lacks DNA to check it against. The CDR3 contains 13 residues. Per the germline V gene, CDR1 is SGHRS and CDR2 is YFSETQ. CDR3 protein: CASSQQGFGELFF. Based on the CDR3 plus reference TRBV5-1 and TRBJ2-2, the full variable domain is KAGVTQTPRYLIKTRGQQVTLSCSPISGHRSVSWYQQTPGQGLQFLFEYFSETQRNKGNFPGRFSGRQFSNSRSEMNVSTLELGDSALYLCASSQQGFGELFFGEGSRLTVL.

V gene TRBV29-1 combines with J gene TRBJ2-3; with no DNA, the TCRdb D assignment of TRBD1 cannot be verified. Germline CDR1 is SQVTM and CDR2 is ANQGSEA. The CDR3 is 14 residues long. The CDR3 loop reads CSVATGISTDTQYF.

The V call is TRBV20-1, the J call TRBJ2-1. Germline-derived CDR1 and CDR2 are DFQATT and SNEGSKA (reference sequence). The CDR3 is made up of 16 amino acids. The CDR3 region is CSAGLLAGSSYNEQFF.

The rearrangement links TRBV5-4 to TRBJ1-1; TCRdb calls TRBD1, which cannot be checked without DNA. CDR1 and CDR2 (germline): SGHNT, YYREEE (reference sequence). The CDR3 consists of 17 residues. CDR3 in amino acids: CASSLPTGGGRDTEAFF.

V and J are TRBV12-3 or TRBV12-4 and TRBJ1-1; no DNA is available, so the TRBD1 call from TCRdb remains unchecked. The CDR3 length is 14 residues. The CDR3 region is CASSRSTGNTEAFF.

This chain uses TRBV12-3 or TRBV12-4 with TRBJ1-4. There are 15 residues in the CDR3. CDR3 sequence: CASSEAGATNEKLFF.

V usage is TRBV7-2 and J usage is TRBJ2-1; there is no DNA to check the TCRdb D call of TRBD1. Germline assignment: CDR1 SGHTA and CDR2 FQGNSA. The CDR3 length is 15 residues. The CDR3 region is CASSSGQNLRDEQFF.